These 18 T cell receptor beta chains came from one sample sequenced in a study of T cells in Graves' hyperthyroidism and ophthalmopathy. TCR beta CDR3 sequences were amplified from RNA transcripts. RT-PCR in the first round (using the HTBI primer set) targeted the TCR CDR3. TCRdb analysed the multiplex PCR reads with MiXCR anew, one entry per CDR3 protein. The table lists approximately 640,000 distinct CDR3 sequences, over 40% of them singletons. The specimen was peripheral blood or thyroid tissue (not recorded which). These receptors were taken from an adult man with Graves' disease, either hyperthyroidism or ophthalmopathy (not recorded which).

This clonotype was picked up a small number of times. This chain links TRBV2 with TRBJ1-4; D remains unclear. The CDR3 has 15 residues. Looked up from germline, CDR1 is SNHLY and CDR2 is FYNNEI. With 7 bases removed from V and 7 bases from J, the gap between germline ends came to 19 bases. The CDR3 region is CASTEQRDTGEKLFF. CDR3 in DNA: TGTGCCAGCACCGAACAGCGGGATACGGGTGAAAAACTGTTTTTT.

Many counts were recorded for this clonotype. Here the CDR3 reads CSVEGDRFGYGYTF. Written as DNA, the CDR3 is TGCAGCGTTGAAGGGGACCGCTTTGGCTATGGCTACACCTTC. The chain joins TRBV29-1 to TRBJ1-2; a weak D match, TRBD1 (5 bases). V lost 1 base and J lost 4, with 13 bases in between. Germline V gene sequence: CDR1 SQVTM, CDR2 ANQGSEA. This CDR3 comprises 14 residues.

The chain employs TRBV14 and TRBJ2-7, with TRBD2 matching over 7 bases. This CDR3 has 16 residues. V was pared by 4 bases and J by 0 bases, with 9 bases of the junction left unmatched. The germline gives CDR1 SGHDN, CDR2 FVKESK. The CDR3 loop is CASSLPPGRASYEQYF. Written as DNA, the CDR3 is TGTGCCAGCAGCCTACCGCCAGGGAGGGCCTCCTACGAGCAGTACTTC.

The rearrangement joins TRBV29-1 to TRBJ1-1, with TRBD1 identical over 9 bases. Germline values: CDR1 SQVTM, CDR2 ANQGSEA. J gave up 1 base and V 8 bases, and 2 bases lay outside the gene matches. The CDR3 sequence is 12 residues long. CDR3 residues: CSRGQGNTEAFF. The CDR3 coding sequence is TGCAGCCGGGGACAGGGGAACACTGAAGCTTTCTTT.

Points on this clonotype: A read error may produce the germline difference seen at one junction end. CDR3 in DNA: TGCGCCAGCAGCCAAGATCGCGGGGTACGCGAGCAGTACTTC. Translating it yields CASSQDRGVREQYF. The chain links TRBV7-8 to TRBJ2-7, with D possibly TRBD2 on 6 matching bases. The CDR3 length is 14 residues. Germline V gives CDR1 SGHVS, CDR2 FQNEAQ.

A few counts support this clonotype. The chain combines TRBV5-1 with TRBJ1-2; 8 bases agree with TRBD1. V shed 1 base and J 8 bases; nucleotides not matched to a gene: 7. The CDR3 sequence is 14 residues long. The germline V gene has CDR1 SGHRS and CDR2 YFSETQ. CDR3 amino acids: CASSLTPTGEGYTF. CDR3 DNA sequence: TGCGCCAGCAGCTTGACCCCGACAGGGGAAGGCTACACCTTC.

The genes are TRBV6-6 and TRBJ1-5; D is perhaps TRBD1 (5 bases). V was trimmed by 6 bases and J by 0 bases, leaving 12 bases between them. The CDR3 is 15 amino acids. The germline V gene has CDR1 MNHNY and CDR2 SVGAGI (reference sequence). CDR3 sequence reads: CASSPTVYSNQPQHF. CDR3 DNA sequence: TGTGCCAGCAGCCCGACAGTTTATAGCAATCAGCCCCAGCATTTT.

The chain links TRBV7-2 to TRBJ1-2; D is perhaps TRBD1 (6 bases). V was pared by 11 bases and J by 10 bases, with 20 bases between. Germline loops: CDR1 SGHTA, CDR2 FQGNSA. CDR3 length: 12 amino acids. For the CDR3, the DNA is TGTGCCTGGTCTTGGGAGGGGGAAGACTACACCTTC. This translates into CAWSWEGEDYTF.

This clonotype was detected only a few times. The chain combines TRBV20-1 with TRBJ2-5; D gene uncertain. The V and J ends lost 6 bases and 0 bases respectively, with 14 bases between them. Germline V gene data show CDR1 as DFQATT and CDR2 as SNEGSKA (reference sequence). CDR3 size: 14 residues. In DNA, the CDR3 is TGCAGTGCCAGGCTTATTGGATACCAAGAGACCCAGTACTTC. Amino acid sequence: CSARLIGYQETQYF.

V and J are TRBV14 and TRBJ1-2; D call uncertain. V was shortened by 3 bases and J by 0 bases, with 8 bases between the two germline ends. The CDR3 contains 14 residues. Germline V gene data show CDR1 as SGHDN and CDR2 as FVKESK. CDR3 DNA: TGTGCCAGCAGCCACTCGACGGCTAACTATGGCTACACCTTC. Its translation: CASSHSTANYGYTF. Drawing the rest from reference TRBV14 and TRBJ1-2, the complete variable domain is EAGVTQFPSHSVIEKGQTVTLRCDPISGHDNLYWYRRVMGKEIKFLLHFVKESKQDESGMPNNRFLAERTGGTYSTLKVQPAELEDSGVYFCASSHSTANYGYTFGSGTRLTVV.

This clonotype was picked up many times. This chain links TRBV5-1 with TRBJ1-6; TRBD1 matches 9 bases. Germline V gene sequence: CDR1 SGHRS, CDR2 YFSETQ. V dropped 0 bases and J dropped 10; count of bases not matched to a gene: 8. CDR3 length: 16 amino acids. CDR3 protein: CASSLEGGQGRSPLHF. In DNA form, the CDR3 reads TGCGCCAGCAGCTTGGAAGGGGGACAGGGAAGATCACCCCTCCACTTT.

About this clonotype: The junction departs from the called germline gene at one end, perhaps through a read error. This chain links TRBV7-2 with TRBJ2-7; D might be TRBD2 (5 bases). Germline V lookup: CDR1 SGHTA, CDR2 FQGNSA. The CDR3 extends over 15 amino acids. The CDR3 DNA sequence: TGCGCCAGCAGCTTGGACCTAGCACCCACCTACGAGCAGTACTTC. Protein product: CASSLDLAPTYEQYF.

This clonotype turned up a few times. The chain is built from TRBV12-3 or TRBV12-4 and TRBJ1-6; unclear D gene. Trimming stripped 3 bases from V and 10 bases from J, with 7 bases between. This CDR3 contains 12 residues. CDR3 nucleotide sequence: TGTGCCAGCAGTTTTTCTGGATCACCCCTCCACTTT. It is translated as CASSFSGSPLHF.

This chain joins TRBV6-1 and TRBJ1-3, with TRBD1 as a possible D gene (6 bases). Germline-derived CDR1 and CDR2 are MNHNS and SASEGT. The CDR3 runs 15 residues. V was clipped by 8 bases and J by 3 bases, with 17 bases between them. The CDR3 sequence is CASGTTGTLGNTIYF. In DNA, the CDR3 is TGTGCCAGCGGGACGACCGGGACACTTGGAAACACCATATATTTT.

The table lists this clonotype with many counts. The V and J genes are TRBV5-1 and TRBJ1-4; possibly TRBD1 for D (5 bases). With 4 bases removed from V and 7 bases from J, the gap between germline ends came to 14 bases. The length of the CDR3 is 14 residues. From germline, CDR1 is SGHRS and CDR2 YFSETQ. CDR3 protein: CASSPDSTSEKLFF. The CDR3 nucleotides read TGCGCCAGCAGCCCTGACAGTACGAGTGAAAAACTGTTTTTT. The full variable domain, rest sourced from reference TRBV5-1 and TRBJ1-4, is KAGVTQTPRYLIKTRGQQVTLSCSPISGHRSVSWYQQTPGQGLQFLFEYFSETQRNKGNFPGRFSGRQFSNSRSEMNVSTLELGDSALYLCASSPDSTSEKLFFGSGTQLSVL.

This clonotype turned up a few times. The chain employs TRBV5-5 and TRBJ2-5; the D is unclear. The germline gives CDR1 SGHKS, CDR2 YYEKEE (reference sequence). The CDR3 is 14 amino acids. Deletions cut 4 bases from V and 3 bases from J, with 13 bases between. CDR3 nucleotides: TGTGCCAGCAGCCAGGCCGGTGAGGAAGAGACCCAGTACTTC. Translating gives CASSQAGEEETQYF.

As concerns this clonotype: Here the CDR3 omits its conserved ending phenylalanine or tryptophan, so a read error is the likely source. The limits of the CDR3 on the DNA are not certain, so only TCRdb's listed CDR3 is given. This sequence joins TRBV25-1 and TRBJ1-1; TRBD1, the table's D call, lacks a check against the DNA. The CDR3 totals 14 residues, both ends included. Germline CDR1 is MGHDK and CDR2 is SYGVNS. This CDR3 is CASRGLGVYSEAFL.

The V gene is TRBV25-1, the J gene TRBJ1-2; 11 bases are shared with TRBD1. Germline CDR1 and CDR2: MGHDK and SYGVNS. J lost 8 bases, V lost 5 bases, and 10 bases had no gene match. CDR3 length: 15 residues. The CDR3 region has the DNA TGTGCCAGCAGTAAACCGGGACAGGGGGTGGAGGGCTACACCTTC. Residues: CASSKPGQGVEGYTF.